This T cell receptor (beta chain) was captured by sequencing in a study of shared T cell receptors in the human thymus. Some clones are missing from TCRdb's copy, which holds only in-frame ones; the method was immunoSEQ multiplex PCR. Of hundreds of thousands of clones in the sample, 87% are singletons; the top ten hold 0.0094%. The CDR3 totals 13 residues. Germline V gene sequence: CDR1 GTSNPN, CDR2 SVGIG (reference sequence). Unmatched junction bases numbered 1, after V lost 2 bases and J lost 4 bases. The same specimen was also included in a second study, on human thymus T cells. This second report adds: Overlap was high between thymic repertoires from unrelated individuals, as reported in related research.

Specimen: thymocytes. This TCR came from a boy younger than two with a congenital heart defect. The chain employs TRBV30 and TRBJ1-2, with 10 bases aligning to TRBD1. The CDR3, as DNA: TGTGCCTGGAGTAGGACAGGGGGCTATGGCTACACCTTC. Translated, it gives CAWSRTGGYGYTF. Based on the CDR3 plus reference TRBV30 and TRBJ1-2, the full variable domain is SQTIHQWPATLVQPVGSPLSLECTVEGTSNPNLYWYRQAAGRGLQLLFYSVGIGQISSEVPQNLSASRPQDRQFILSSKKLLLSDSGFYLCAWSRTGGYGYTFGSGTRLTVV.